Here is one T cell receptor beta chain with its context. Its antigen is not known. It was with a sample-barcoded 5' primer and a J-beta primer mix that a second PCR of about 6 to 12 cycles was run. Every molecule of cDNA carried a tag from a template-switch adaptor with 12 random nucleotides. TCRdb reprocessed the 5' RACE reads with MiXCR, giving one entry per CDR3 protein. The sample holds approximately 850,000 distinct CDR3 sequences; roughly 60% are singletons and the top ten take approximately 20%. The data stem from a study of blood T cells in healthy people across ages. The germline CDR1 and CDR2 sequences are DFQATT and SNEGSKA (reference sequence). The CDR3 contains 17 residues. Between the trimmed V and J ends, which lost 3 bases and 8 bases, there was a span of 23 bases. Findings and caveats of the study: It was held that the diversity estimates obtained from one million T cells were underestimates. Older age went with lower TCR beta diversity per million T cells, in a roughly linear way. CMV infection status of these donors was not known.

The sequence was collected from a man aged 25-45 years in good health. The sample taken for sequencing was blood. The J gene is TRBJ1-6, the V gene TRBV20-1; TRBD1 might be the D (5 bases). This CDR3 reads CSASDRRQGVDYSPLHF. The CDR3 DNA follows: TGCAGTGCTAGTGATCGACGTCAGGGTGTTGATTATTCACCCCTCCACTTT.